Following are 32 T cell receptor beta chains from one sample sequenced in a study of shared clonotypes between healthy human individuals. Here immunoSEQ multiplex PCR was the method, and the copy in TCRdb shows in-frame clones only, minus some. The sample has roughly 590,000 clones; nearly 97% are singletons. Positive CCR7 selection of CD45RO-negative cells yielded the naive CD8 cells, and terminally differentiated effector memory CD45RA+ cells were excluded. Specimen: naive CD8+ T cells sorted from blood. Every receptor here comes from a woman younger than 45 in good health.

This chain uses TRBV19 with TRBJ2-2; D remains unclear. In germline, CDR1 is LNHDA, CDR2 SQIVND (reference sequence). V lost 5 bases and J 1 base, leaving 8 bases between the germline ends. The CDR3 has 14 residues. The CDR3 coding sequence is TGTGCCAGTAGTTGGCTAGTGAACACCGGGGAGCTGTTTTTT. It is translated as CASSWLVNTGELFF.

The chain uses TRBV7-8 and TRBJ1-1; D is possibly TRBD1 (6 bases). The CDR3 is 15 amino acids. V shed 2 bases and J shed 4 bases, with 14 bases lying between them. The V gene's germline CDR1 is SGHVS and CDR2 FQNEAQ. The CDR3 here is CASSLTGFFGTEAFF. CDR3 nucleotide sequence: TGTGCCAGCAGCTTAACAGGGTTTTTTGGCACTGAAGCTTTCTTT.

The gene calls are TRBV28 and TRBJ2-1; 8 nucleotides align to TRBD2. This CDR3 has 15 residues. In germline, CDR1 is MDHEN, CDR2 SYDVKM. Trimming removed 2 bases from V and 4 bases from J; junction bases left unmatched: 4. The CDR3: CASSLPGGPYNEQFF. The CDR3 DNA sequence: TGTGCCAGCAGTTTACCGGGAGGGCCGTACAATGAGCAGTTCTTC.

This clone was seen a single time. The chain recombines TRBV28 with TRBJ1-5; perhaps TRBD1 as D (5 bases). CDR1 MDHEN and CDR2 SYDVKM come from the germline V gene. Trimming left V 2 bases short and J 4 bases short, with 9 bases between. The CDR3 length is 14 residues. CDR3 bases: TGTGCCAGCAGTTTAACAAAGGGGAATCAGCCCCAGCATTTT. This gives the protein CASSLTKGNQPQHF.

The chain recombines TRBV19 with TRBJ2-7, with 16 nucleotides matching TRBD2. Looked up from germline, CDR1 is LNHDA and CDR2 is SQIVND (reference sequence). CDR3 size: 16 residues. Trimming took 3 bases from V and 6 from J; bases not matched to a gene: 5. Here the CDR3 DNA reads TGTGCCAGTAGTATCGTGGGACTAGCGGGAGGGCTCGAGCAGTACTTC. Encoded protein: CASSIVGLAGGLEQYF.

The chain combines TRBV6-1 with TRBJ2-7; possibly TRBD1 for D (6 bases). V was cut by 0 bases and J by 3 bases, with 12 bases left in between. The germline gives CDR1 MNHNS, CDR2 SASEGT. The CDR3 length is 15 residues. The CDR3 sequence is CASSEARDIIYEQYF. CDR3 DNA sequence: TGTGCCAGCAGTGAAGCGAGGGACATAATCTACGAGCAGTACTTC.

This clone was seen once. The chain carries TRBV27 and TRBJ2-5, with TRBD2 matching 14 bases. The CDR3 contains 16 residues. The junction had 8 bases not matched to a gene; V was cut back by 5 bases and J by 6 bases. Germline V gives CDR1 MNHEY, CDR2 SMNVEV (reference sequence). The DNA of the CDR3 is TGTGCCAGCAGTCCCGGGACTAGCGGGAGTAGAAAGACCCAGTACTTC. Encoded protein: CASSPGTSGSRKTQYF.

This sequence joins TRBV7-9 and TRBJ2-7; 7 bases are a match to TRBD1. This CDR3 comprises 17 residues. Germline V gives CDR1 SEHNR, CDR2 FQNEAQ (reference sequence). Trimming took 5 bases from V and 1 from J; bases not matched to a gene: 14. DNA of the CDR3: TGTGCCAGCAGCCTCCCATACGGACAGGACCCTTCCTACGAGCAGTACTTC. Protein: CASSLPYGQDPSYEQYF.

V and J are TRBV30 and TRBJ1-1, with D possibly matching TRBD1 (5 bases). Germline CDR1 reads GTSNPN; CDR2 reads SVGIG (reference sequence). The CDR3 covers 13 residues. The ends were cut back, 1 base at V and 5 bases at J, with 11 bases in the middle. This chain's CDR3 is CAWSDSWGTEAFF. The DNA for the CDR3 is TGTGCCTGGAGTGATTCATGGGGGACTGAAGCTTTCTTT.

The V gene is TRBV5-6, the J gene TRBJ1-1, with D tentatively TRBD1 (5 bases). CDR1 is SGHDT, CDR2 YYEEEE, per germline. CDR3 size: 13 residues. Trimming pared 4 bases from V and 5 bases from J, leaving 12 bases between. This CDR3 reads CASSMTEGTEAFF. The CDR3 bases are TGTGCCAGCAGCATGACAGAGGGGACTGAAGCTTTCTTT.

This clone was detected only once. The chain recombines TRBV28 with TRBJ2-7, with D possibly matching TRBD2 (6 bases). The germline V gene has CDR1 MDHEN and CDR2 SYDVKM. Trimming left V 3 bases short and J 5 bases short, with 11 bases between. The CDR3 contains 13 residues. The CDR3: CASSFRLDDEQYF. CDR3 coding DNA: TGTGCCAGCAGTTTTCGACTAGATGACGAGCAGTACTTC.

For the CDR3, the DNA is TGTGCCACCAAAACTCCGACAGGCTACACCGGGGAGCTGTTTTTT. The encoded protein is CATKTPTGYTGELFF. The chain uses TRBV6-1 and TRBJ2-2; D might be TRBD1 (6 bases). Germline V CDR1 and CDR2: MNHNS, SASEGT. This CDR3 contains 15 residues. Trimming took 10 bases from V and 3 from J, leaving 18 bases between them.

The V and J genes are TRBV7-9 and TRBJ2-5; 9 bases line up with TRBD1. Trimming removed 5 bases from V and 3 bases from J; junction bases left unmatched: 7. This CDR3 contains 15 residues. Germline V gene lookup returns CDR1 SEHNR and CDR2 FQNEAQ (reference sequence). The CDR3 bases are TGTGCCAGCAGCACTACCGGGACAGGGAAAGAGACCCAGTACTTC. Residues: CASSTTGTGKETQYF.

Only one count was recorded for this clone. The chain uses TRBV9 and TRBJ2-2, with 8 bases lining up with TRBD2. V trimming: 2 bases; J trimming: 5 bases; junction bases outside the gene matches: 14. Germline V gene data show CDR1 as SGDLS and CDR2 as YYNGEE. This CDR3 region has 18 residues. CDR3 loop: CASSVGTSRAGVTGELFF. Here the CDR3 DNA reads TGTGCCAGCAGCGTGGGAACCTCACGAGCGGGAGTTACCGGGGAGCTGTTTTTT.

This chain links TRBV11-2 with TRBJ2-7; D gene ambiguous. This CDR3 region has 14 residues. V lost 1 base and J lost 2, with 9 bases in between. The germline V gene encodes CDR1 SGHAT and CDR2 FQNNGV. CDR3 DNA sequence: TGTGCCAGCAGCTTAGGATACGGTACCTACGAGCAGTACTTC. The encoded protein is CASSLGYGTYEQYF. Based on the CDR3 plus reference TRBV11-2 and TRBJ2-7, the full variable domain is EAGVAQSPRYKIIEKRQSVAFWCNPISGHATLYWYQQILGQGPKLLIQFQNNGVVDDSQLPKDRFSAERLKGVDSTLKIQPAKLEDSAVYLCASSLGYGTYEQYFGPGTRLTVT.

The V and J genes are TRBV28 and TRBJ1-4; perhaps TRBD1 as D (6 bases). This CDR3 region has 14 residues. Per germline, CDR1 MDHEN and CDR2 SYDVKM. Trimming cost V 6 bases and J 5 bases, with 13 bases left between them. The CDR3 loop is CASSQSGTNEKLFF. The CDR3, as DNA: TGTGCCAGCAGCCAATCCGGGACAAATGAAAAACTGTTTTTT.

This rearrangement joins TRBV29-1 to TRBJ2-7, with 7 positions matching TRBD2. V lost 1 base to trimming and J lost 3 bases; unmatched junction nucleotides: 9. CDR1 is SQVTM, CDR2 ANQGSEA, per germline. CDR3 length: 15 residues. The CDR3 protein is CSVEVSGRPDYEQYF. Here the CDR3 DNA reads TGCAGCGTTGAAGTTAGCGGGCGTCCTGACTACGAGCAGTACTTC.

This clone appeared a single time. The chain recombines TRBV29-1 with TRBJ2-5; D unresolved. The DNA end favors TRBJ2-7, so the J call may be wrong. This CDR3 comprises 13 residues. Germline CDR1 reads SQVTM; CDR2 reads ANQGSEA. The CDR3 region has the DNA TGCAGCGTTGTAAGCAGGTTCTCCTACGAGCAGTACTTC. Translating gives CSVVSRFSYEQYF.

The chain is built from TRBV30 and TRBJ1-1; D gene unclear. The CDR3 is 14 residues long. The V and J ends lost 4 bases and 2 bases respectively, with 14 bases between them. CDR1 and CDR2 (germline): GTSNPN, SVGIG (reference sequence). The CDR3 is CAWTTGLANTEAFF. DNA for the CDR3: TGTGCCTGGACTACCGGCTTGGCCAACACTGAAGCTTTCTTT.

The V gene is TRBV19, the J gene TRBJ2-7; the match to TRBD1 covers 8 bases. This CDR3 comprises 19 residues. V gave up 3 bases and J gave up 2 bases; unmatched junction bases: 18. Germline assignment: CDR1 LNHDA and CDR2 SQIVND (reference sequence). The DNA of the CDR3 is TGTGCCAGTAGTATGGAGGCTTTCTTGGGTACAGGGGGTACCTACGAGCAGTACTTC. Its translation is CASSMEAFLGTGGTYEQYF.

This sequence joins TRBV4-1 and TRBJ2-7; no reliable D call. From germline, CDR1 is MGHRA and CDR2 YSYEKL. This CDR3 has 13 residues. V was cut by 0 bases and J by 4 bases, with 7 bases left in between. CDR3 region: CASSQDLIYEQYF. The CDR3 region has the DNA TGCGCCAGCAGCCAAGACCTTATATACGAGCAGTACTTC.

V gene TRBV28 combines with J gene TRBJ2-2; maybe TRBD2 (5 bases). V was clipped by 2 bases and J by 4 bases, with 11 bases between them. There are 15 residues in the CDR3. CDR1 is MDHEN and CDR2 is SYDVKM in the germline V gene. This CDR3 is CASSLLFGVTGELFF. CDR3 sequence (DNA): TGTGCCAGCAGTTTACTGTTCGGGGTCACCGGGGAGCTGTTTTTT. Filled out from reference TRBV28 and TRBJ2-2, the complete variable domain reads DVKVTQSSRYLVKRTGEKVFLECVQDMDHENMFWYRQDPGLGLRLIYFSYDVKMKEKGDIPEGYSVSREKKERFSLILESASTNQTSMYLCASSLLFGVTGELFFGEGSRLTVL.

This chain connects TRBV7-9 to TRBJ2-1, with TRBD2 identical over 7 bases. The CDR3 runs 16 residues. V lost 1 base to trimming and J lost 0 bases; unmatched junction nucleotides: 3. In germline, CDR1 is SEHNR, CDR2 FQNEAQ (reference sequence). CDR3 protein: CASSLGLAVSYNEQFF. As DNA, the CDR3 is TGTGCCAGCAGCTTAGGCCTAGCGGTCTCCTACAATGAGCAGTTCTTC.

The rearrangement uses TRBV28 and TRBJ2-4, with D tentatively TRBD1 (6 bases). Germline loops: CDR1 MDHEN, CDR2 SYDVKM. Trimming shortened V by 5 bases and J by 0 bases, and 11 bases separated the two germline ends. CDR3 size: 15 residues. CDR3 region: CASSQTGIAKNIQYF. The CDR3, as DNA: TGTGCCAGCAGTCAAACAGGGATAGCCAAAAACATTCAGTACTTC. Full variable domain (outside the CDR3, taken from reference TRBV28 and TRBJ2-4): DVKVTQSSRYLVKRTGEKVFLECVQDMDHENMFWYRQDPGLGLRLIYFSYDVKMKEKGDIPEGYSVSREKKERFSLILESASTNQTSMYLCASSQTGIAKNIQYFGAGTRLSVL.

The V gene is TRBV5-6, the J gene TRBJ2-7; 14 nucleotides line up with TRBD2. The CDR3 runs to 16 residues. From germline, CDR1 is SGHDT and CDR2 YYEEEE. V trimming: 3 bases; J trimming: 3 bases; junction bases outside the gene matches: 5. CDR3 bases: TGTGCCAGCAGCTGGAGGACTAGCGGGAGGTACTACGAGCAGTACTTC. It translates to CASSWRTSGRYYEQYF.

The V call is TRBV19, the J call TRBJ1-2, with a possible D match to TRBD1 (5 bases). V lost 10 bases and J lost 2, with 14 bases in between. Germline V lookup: CDR1 LNHDA, CDR2 SQIVND (reference sequence). The CDR3 is 13 amino acids. This CDR3 is CATLSDTNYGYTF. DNA of the CDR3: TGTGCCACCCTATCGGACACCAACTATGGCTACACCTTC.

The J gene is TRBJ2-1, the V gene TRBV4-1; tentative D call: TRBD2 (5 bases). Germline V gene data show CDR1 as MGHRA and CDR2 as YSYEKL. The CDR3 totals 15 residues. V gave up 2 bases and J gave up 6 bases, with 14 bases separating them. In DNA form, the CDR3 reads TGCGCCAGCAGCCAACTAGGTTCCGGACTCAATGAGCAGTTCTTC. Translating it yields CASSQLGSGLNEQFF.

About this clone: Other nucleotide sequences from this sample produce the same CDR3. The chain joins TRBV19 to TRBJ2-7; 7 nucleotides align to TRBD2. V lost 5 bases and J lost 4; bases outside the gene matches: 8. The CDR3 loop spans 14 amino acids. Germline-derived CDR1 and CDR2 are LNHDA and SQIVND (reference sequence). For the CDR3, the DNA is TGTGCCAGTAGTCCCGGGACGGGGGGATACGAGCAGTACTTC. Encoded protein: CASSPGTGGYEQYF. The variable domain in full, with the rest retrieved from reference TRBV19 and TRBJ2-7, is DGGITQSPKYLFRKEGQNVTLSCEQNLNHDAMYWYRQDPGQGLRLIYYSQIVNDFQKGDIAEGYSVSREKKESFPLTVTSAQKNPTAFYLCASSPGTGGYEQYFGPGTRLTVT.

This chain connects TRBV28 to TRBJ2-7; D unresolved. Germline V gene lookup returns CDR1 MDHEN and CDR2 SYDVKM. The germline V and J ends were trimmed by 8 bases and 0 bases, with 14 bases remaining between them. The CDR3 runs to 14 residues. CDR3 loop: CASAPGSSSYEQYF. The DNA of the CDR3 is TGTGCCAGCGCACCGGGCAGTAGCTCCTACGAGCAGTACTTC.

The V and J genes are TRBV5-1 and TRBJ2-3; 9 positions agree with TRBD2. There are 16 residues in the CDR3. V shed 3 bases and J 4 bases; nucleotides not matched to a gene: 9. Germline V gene data show CDR1 as SGHRS and CDR2 as YFSETQ. This CDR3 reads CASSSMREGIADTQYF. The CDR3 nucleotides are TGCGCCAGCAGCTCAATGCGGGAGGGTATCGCAGATACGCAGTATTTT.

The chain recombines TRBV9 with TRBJ2-5, with D tentatively TRBD2 (6 bases). Germline values: CDR1 SGDLS, CDR2 YYNGEE. The V gene lost 2 bases and the J gene lost 0 bases, with 17 bases spanning the gap. The CDR3 is 17 amino acids. DNA of the CDR3: TGTGCCAGCAGCGTTTCGCGAGGAGGGCCGTACCAAGAGACCCAGTACTTC. This translates into CASSVSRGGPYQETQYF.

This clone was detected only once. The chain carries TRBV28 and TRBJ2-7, with 8 bases lining up with TRBD2. The CDR3 is 16 residues long. Germline-derived CDR1 and CDR2 are MDHEN and SYDVKM. J lost 1 base, V lost 1 base, and 6 bases had no gene match. CDR3 nucleotides: TGTGCCAGCAGTTTATATGGGGAGCGGGGGTCCTACGAGCAGTACTTC. Protein product: CASSLYGERGSYEQYF.